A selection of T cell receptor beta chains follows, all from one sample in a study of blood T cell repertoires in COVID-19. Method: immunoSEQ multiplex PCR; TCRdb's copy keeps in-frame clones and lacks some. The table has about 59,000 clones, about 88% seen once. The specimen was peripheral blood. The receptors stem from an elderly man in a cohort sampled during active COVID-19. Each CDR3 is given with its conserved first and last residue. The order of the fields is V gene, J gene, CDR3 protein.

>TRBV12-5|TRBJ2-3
CASGLEGVADTQYF
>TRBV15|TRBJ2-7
CATSREYSGGYSSYEQYF
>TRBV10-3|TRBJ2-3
CATGGTSGRVTDTQYF
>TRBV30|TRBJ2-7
CAWTRGQIGEQYF
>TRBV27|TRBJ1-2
CASKTGGGYGYTF
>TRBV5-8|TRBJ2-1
CASSGGHNEQFF
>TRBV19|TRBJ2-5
CASSIGTRETQYF
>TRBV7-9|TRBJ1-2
CASSVDWQGDYGYTF
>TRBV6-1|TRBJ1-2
CASSEVRGALGYTF
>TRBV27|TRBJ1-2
CASSRGPSDYGYTF
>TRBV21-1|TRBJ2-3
CASSRDRGLFTDTQYF
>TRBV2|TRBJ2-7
CASSGSYEQYF
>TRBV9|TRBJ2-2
CASSVAIGTGASGGPYTGELFF
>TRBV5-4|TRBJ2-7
CASSSGLAGGPYEQYF